What follows are 5 T cell receptor beta chains derived from one specimen sequenced in a study of blood T cells in healthy people across ages. Using a J-beta primer mix together with a sample-barcoded 5' primer, a second PCR was run for roughly 6 to 11 cycles. TCRdb processed the 5' RACE reads anew with MiXCR; each CDR3 protein has one entry. The data hold about 540,000 distinct CDR3 sequences, with approximately 25% observed a single time. These same data were also listed under a study on T cells of mothers and their children.

Source material: blood. These receptor sequences come from a boy aged 5-17 years in good health.

The table lists this clonotype with a few counts. The chain uses TRBV28 and TRBJ1-1; D perhaps matches TRBD1 (5 bases). Trimming left V 4 bases short and J 1 base short, with 10 bases between. The germline gives CDR1 MDHEN, CDR2 SYDVKM. This CDR3 has 14 amino acids. The CDR3 loop reads CASSSLTANTEAFF. DNA of the CDR3: TGTGCCAGCAGTTCGCTGACAGCGAACACTGAAGCTTTCTTT.

This chain connects TRBV12-3 or TRBV12-4 to TRBJ1-2; perhaps TRBD1 as D (5 bases). The CDR3 sequence is 15 residues long. Trimming left V 0 bases short and J 2 bases short, with 10 bases between. The CDR3 nucleotides are TGTGCCAGCAGTTTAGCGGGAGGGGCAAACTATGGCTACACCTTC. This sequence encodes CASSLAGGANYGYTF.

The chain carries TRBV12-3 or TRBV12-4 and TRBJ1-5; D unclear. The length of the CDR3 is 13 residues. Trimming removed 7 bases at V and 1 base at J, with 8 bases between. The CDR3 reads CASMGSSNQPQHF. CDR3 nucleotide sequence: TGTGCCAGCATGGGGTCCAGCAATCAGCCCCAGCATTTT.

CDR3 loop: CASSHSKRAPQETQYF. The CDR3 DNA sequence: TGTGCCAGCAGCCATTCTAAGAGGGCCCCCCAAGAGACCCAGTACTTC. This sequence joins TRBV9 and TRBJ2-5; D perhaps matches TRBD2 (5 bases). CDR3 length: 16 amino acids. Germline-derived CDR1 and CDR2 are SGDLS and YYNGEE. Trimming took off 4 bases at V and 1 base at J, with 17 bases between the two ends.

This chain joins TRBV7-2 and TRBJ2-5; 8 bases line up with TRBD2. CDR1 and CDR2 (germline): SGHTA, FQGNSA. This CDR3 has 16 amino acids. The V gene end was trimmed by 4 bases and the J gene end by 1 base; junction bases not matched to a gene: 8. The CDR3 nucleotides read TGTGCCAGCAGCTCCCACTTTAGCGGGGCCCAAGAGACCCAGTACTTC. This gives the protein CASSSHFSGAQETQYF.